Each of the 19 T cell receptor beta chains below was sequenced from the same sample in a study of cytomegalovirus exposure and HLA in healthy donors. The PCR ran on 60 Vbeta and 13 Jbeta primers. Method: immunoSEQ multiplex PCR; TCRdb's copy keeps in-frame clones and lacks some. The sample holds 120,000 to 150,000 clones, 80% to 90% seen once. Sequencing used PBMCs. The receptor source for this set is a middle-aged woman in good health and CMV-seropositive.

V is TRBV7-2 and J is TRBJ2-5, with 8 bases identical to TRBD1. Germline loops: CDR1 SGHTA, CDR2 FQGNSA. This CDR3 region has 14 residues. Trimming took 1 base from V and 3 from J; bases not matched to a gene: 1. The CDR3 spells CASSLGGQEETQYF. CDR3 DNA sequence: TGTGCCAGCAGCTTAGGGGGACAGGAAGAGACCCAGTACTTC. The full variable domain, rest sourced from reference TRBV7-2 and TRBJ2-5, is GAGVSQSPSNKVTEKGKDVELRCDPISGHTALYWYRQSLGQGLEFLIYFQGNSAPDKSGLPSDRFSAERTGGSVSTLTIQRTQQEDSAVYLCASSLGGQEETQYFGPGTRLLVL.

CDR3 protein: CASSSRERQAGRPTGELFF. DNA of the CDR3: TGTGCCAGCAGCTCCCGAGAGAGACAGGCTGGACGTCCCACCGGGGAGCTGTTTTTT. The chain is built from TRBV27 and TRBJ2-2, with a tentative D call TRBD1 (6 bases). In germline, CDR1 is MNHEY, CDR2 SMNVEV (reference sequence). Trimming removed 6 bases from V and 4 bases from J, with 27 bases in between. The CDR3 is made up of 19 amino acids.

The V gene is TRBV16, the J gene TRBJ2-3, with a possible D match to TRBD1 (5 bases). CDR3 length: 15 amino acids. From germline, CDR1 is KGHSY and CDR2 FQNENV. With 5 bases removed from V and 6 bases from J, the gap between germline ends came to 18 bases. The CDR3 reads CASSTATVSGDTQYF. The CDR3, as DNA: TGTGCCAGCAGCACAGCGACGGTATCAGGGGATACGCAGTATTTT. The full variable domain, in which reference TRBV16 and TRBJ2-3 provide the parts outside the CDR3, is GEEVAQTPKHLVRGEGQKAKLYCAPIKGHSYVFWYQQVLKNEFKFLISFQNENVFDETGMPKERFSAKCLPNSPCSLEIQATKLEDSAVYFCASSTATVSGDTQYFGPGTRLTVL.

The V and J genes are TRBV19 and TRBJ2-3; maybe TRBD2 (7 bases). V lost 3 bases to trimming and J lost 4 bases, with 17 bases between them. Germline CDR1 LNHDA, CDR2 SQIVND (reference sequence). CDR3 length: 16 residues. The CDR3 DNA reads as TGTGCCAGTAGTATTCATCGGGGGGCGTCGGCAGATACGCAGTATTTT. Translated: CASSIHRGASADTQYF. Full variable domain (rest looked up from reference TRBV19 and TRBJ2-3): DGGITQSPKYLFRKEGQNVTLSCEQNLNHDAMYWYRQDPGQGLRLIYYSQIVNDFQKGDIAEGYSVSREKKESFPLTVTSAQKNPTAFYLCASSIHRGASADTQYFGPGTRLTVL.

The chain links TRBV18 to TRBJ2-7; 11 nucleotides align to TRBD1. Trimming at V came to 4 bases and at J to 5 bases, leaving 4 bases not matched to a gene. Germline V lookup: CDR1 KGHSH, CDR2 LQKENI. The CDR3 has 14 residues. The CDR3 region has the DNA TGTGCCAGCTCACGCAGGGACAGGGGGGACGAGCAGTACTTC. Translation: CASSRRDRGDEQYF. Full variable domain (missing parts from reference TRBV18 and TRBJ2-7): NAGVMQNPRHLVRRRGQEARLRCSPMKGHSHVYWYRQLPEEGLKFMVYLQKENIIDESGMPKERFSAEFPKEGPSILRIQQVVRGDSAAYFCASSRRDRGDEQYFGPGTRLTVT.

This clone was seen more than once but under ten times. The chain recombines TRBV28 with TRBJ1-5; 10 bases match TRBD1. With 7 bases clipped from V and 4 bases from J, the junction kept 10 bases outside the gene matches. The CDR3 length is 16 residues. The V gene's germline CDR1 is MDHEN and CDR2 SYDVKM. CDR3 sequence (DNA): TGTGCCAGCACCTCCCTTGTGGGACAGGGGAATCAGCCCCAGCATTTT. Translating it yields CASTSLVGQGNQPQHF.

The rearrangement joins TRBV19 to TRBJ2-3; TRBD2 might be the D (6 bases). CDR3 size: 15 residues. CDR1 LNHDA and CDR2 SQIVND come from the germline V gene (reference sequence). V was shortened by 7 bases and J by 1 base, with 15 bases between the two germline ends. The DNA for the CDR3 is TGTGCCAGTACCACTACATGGGGGGGCACAGATACGCAGTATTTT. Translating gives CASTTTWGGTDTQYF.

Only one count was recorded for this clone. The chain combines TRBV6-4 with TRBJ1-5; no reliable D call. Germline assignment: CDR1 MRHNA and CDR2 SNTAGT. The V gene lost 0 bases and the J gene lost 0 bases, with 21 bases spanning the gap. The CDR3 runs to 20 residues. CDR3 in DNA: TGTGCCAGCAGTGACTCGAATTCCCAAGACACCCACGCTAGCAATCAGCCCCAGCATTTT. It yields the protein CASSDSNSQDTHASNQPQHF.

This clone has only one observation. The chain couples TRBV2 to TRBJ1-2, with 11 bases aligning to TRBD1. Germline CDR1 and CDR2: SNHLY and FYNNEI. This CDR3 spans 13 amino acids. V was clipped by 7 bases and J by 5 bases; unmatched bases: 3. The CDR3 coding sequence is TGTGCCAGCACGGGGACAGGGGGATATGGCTACACCTTC. It encodes CASTGTGGYGYTF.

The chain carries TRBV28 and TRBJ2-1; tentative D call: TRBD2 (5 bases). The CDR3 loop spans 11 amino acids. Germline CDR1 and CDR2: MDHEN and SYDVKM. The ends were cut back, 8 bases at V and 10 bases at J, with 12 bases in the middle. The CDR3 DNA follows: TGTGCCAGCTCAGCCCGAGGGGAGCAGTTCTTC. Translated: CASSARGEQFF.

The rearrangement links TRBV9 to TRBJ2-7; 8 bases are shared with TRBD2. With 1 base clipped from V and 3 bases from J, the junction kept 12 bases outside the gene matches. This CDR3 has 17 residues. Germline CDR1 SGDLS, CDR2 YYNGEE. The CDR3 is CASSVRGPLAGHYEQYF. CDR3 bases: TGTGCCAGCAGCGTAAGGGGCCCTCTAGCGGGCCACTACGAGCAGTACTTC.

The chain has TRBV7-9 and TRBJ1-5, with 8 bases fitting TRBD1. CDR1 is SEHNR, CDR2 FQNEAQ, per germline (reference sequence). V lost 8 bases to trimming and J lost 6 bases; unmatched junction nucleotides: 9. The CDR3 is 14 amino acids. The CDR3 sequence: CASATGASIQPQHF. Here the CDR3 DNA reads TGTGCCAGCGCGACAGGGGCTAGTATTCAGCCCCAGCATTTT.

The genes are TRBV7-2 and TRBJ2-3; 8 nucleotides align to TRBD2. This CDR3 has 16 amino acids. V was pared by 5 bases and J by 1 base, with 8 bases of the junction left unmatched. CDR1 is SGHTA, CDR2 FQGNSA, per germline. The DNA of the CDR3 is TGTGCCAGCAGCCCCCGGGGGGGCCGTGGCACAGATACGCAGTATTTT. Protein: CASSPRGGRGTDTQYF.

In this sample, this clone turned up once. The chain links TRBV9 to TRBJ2-2; 10 positions agree with TRBD1. The CDR3 runs to 16 residues. The J segment lost 2 bases and the V segment lost 3 bases, leaving 4 bases of the junction unmatched. Germline V gene sequence: CDR1 SGDLS, CDR2 YYNGEE. The CDR3 DNA reads TGTGCCAGCAGCGCGGGACAGGGGATAAACACCGGGGAGCTGTTTTTT. Translating gives CASSAGQGINTGELFF.

The chain combines TRBV30 with TRBJ1-6; 8 positions match TRBD1. Germline loops: CDR1 GTSNPN, CDR2 SVGIG (reference sequence). This CDR3 is 15 amino acids long. Losses at the gene ends were 3 bases for V and 8 bases for J; bases not matched to a gene: 9. The chain's CDR3 is CAWSRGRGRDSPLHF. The CDR3 nucleotides are TGTGCCTGGAGCAGGGGGCGCGGACGGGATTCACCCCTCCACTTT.

This chain connects TRBV29-1 to TRBJ1-2; 8 bases match TRBD1. The CDR3 has 12 residues. With V trimmed by 7 bases and J by 9 bases, 10 bases remained unmatched. Germline CDR1 reads SQVTM; CDR2 reads ANQGSEA. In DNA, the CDR3 is TGCAGCGCCGACTCAGGGGGCGCGAGCTACACCTTC. It yields the protein CSADSGGASYTF.

V and J are TRBV14 and TRBJ2-7, with 9 bases matching TRBD2. CDR1 and CDR2 (germline): SGHDN, FVKESK. V dropped 1 base and J dropped 2; count of bases not matched to a gene: 3. The CDR3 runs 15 residues. The CDR3 DNA is TGTGCCAGCAGCCAAGTAACTAGCGGGCCCTACGAGCAGTACTTC. Protein product: CASSQVTSGPYEQYF.

The V and J genes are TRBV6-5 and TRBJ2-7; D possibly corresponds to TRBD2 (5 bases). The CDR3 extends over 13 amino acids. Germline V gene data show CDR1 as MNHEY and CDR2 as SVGAGI. Trimming took off 6 bases at V and 0 bases at J, with 9 bases between the two ends. In DNA, the CDR3 is TGTGCCAGCAGGTCCCGGGGCTCCTACGAGCAGTACTTC. Its protein is CASRSRGSYEQYF.

V gene TRBV28 combines with J gene TRBJ2-7; the D gene is possibly TRBD2 (5 bases). There are 14 residues in the CDR3. Trimming took 5 bases from V and 2 from J, leaving 13 bases between them. Germline CDR1 and CDR2: MDHEN and SYDVKM. The CDR3, as DNA: TGTGCCAGCAGTACTAGTGAAGCTACCTACGAGCAGTACTTC. This codes for CASSTSEATYEQYF.